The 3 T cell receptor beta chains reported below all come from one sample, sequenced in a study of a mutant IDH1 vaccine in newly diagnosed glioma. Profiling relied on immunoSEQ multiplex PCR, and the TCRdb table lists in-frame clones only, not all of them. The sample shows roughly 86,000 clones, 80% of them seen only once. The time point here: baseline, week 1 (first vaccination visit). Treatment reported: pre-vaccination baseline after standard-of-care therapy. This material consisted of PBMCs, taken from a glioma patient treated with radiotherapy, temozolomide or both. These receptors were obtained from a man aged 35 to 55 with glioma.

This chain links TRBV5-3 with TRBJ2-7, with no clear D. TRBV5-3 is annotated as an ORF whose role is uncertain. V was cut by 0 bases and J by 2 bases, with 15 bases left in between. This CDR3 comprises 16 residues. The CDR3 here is CARSLETRPLTYEQYF. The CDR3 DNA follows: TGTGCCAGAAGCTTGGAAACTCGGCCCTTGACCTACGAGCAGTACTTC.

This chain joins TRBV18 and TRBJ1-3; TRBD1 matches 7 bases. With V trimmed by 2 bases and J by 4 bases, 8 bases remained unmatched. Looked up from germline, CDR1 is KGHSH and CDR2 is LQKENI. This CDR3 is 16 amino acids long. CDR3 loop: CASSPKDRVTGNTIYF. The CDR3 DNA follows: TGTGCCAGCTCACCAAAAGACAGGGTGACGGGAAACACCATATATTTT.

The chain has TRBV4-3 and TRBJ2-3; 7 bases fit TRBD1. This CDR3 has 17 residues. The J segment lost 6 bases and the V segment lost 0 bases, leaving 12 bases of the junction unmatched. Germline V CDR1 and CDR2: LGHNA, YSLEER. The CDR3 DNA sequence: TGCGCCAGCAGCCAAGATCATAGGGGGCGAGTCGTTGATACGCAGTATTTT. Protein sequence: CASSQDHRGRVVDTQYF.